These T cell receptor beta chains were read from a single sample in a study of blood T cell repertoires in COVID-19. TCRdb's table, derived via immunoSEQ multiplex PCR, lists solely in-frame clones and lacks some. Of under 95,000 clones listed, 70% to 90% are singletons. Sample: peripheral blood. These receptors originate from a woman older than 75 with COVID-19, enrolled during active disease. Both conserved end residues are part of each CDR3. A D gene is named only where the DNA matches it firmly. Some rows have no size entry. The others give once, few or many, or a class for an expanded clone.

CDR3aa	CDR3nt	d_gene	abundance	len	j_gene	v_gene
CASSPTDRGSYEQYF	TGTGCCAGCAGCCCTACCGACAGGGGCTCCTACGAGCAGTACTTC	TRBD1	.	15	TRBJ2-7	TRBV11-1
CASSEGTEIF	TGTGCCAGCAGTGAGGGGACAGAGATTTTT	TRBD1	.	10	TRBJ1-4	TRBV6-1
CASSSQGSEKLFF	TGTGCCAGCAGCTCCCAGGGTAGCGAAAAACTGTTTTTT	.	.	13	TRBJ1-4	TRBV7-2
CALRGPGTEAFF	TGTGCCTTGCGGGGCCCGGGTACTGAAGCTTTCTTT	.	.	12	TRBJ1-1	TRBV7-9
CAINLGTSGASTDTQYF	TGTGCCATCAACCTGGGGACTAGCGGGGCTAGCACAGATACGCAGTATTTT	TRBD2	.	17	TRBJ2-3	TRBV10-3
CASVTSGETQYF	TGTGCCAGCGTCACTAGCGGCGAGACCCAGTACTTC	TRBD2	.	12	TRBJ2-5	TRBV2
CASSQAQWGAYEQYF	TGCGCCAGCAGCCAAGCACAGTGGGGGGCCTACGAGCAGTACTTC	.	.	15	TRBJ2-7	TRBV4-3
CASSPRQGAYTEAFF	TGTGCCAGCAGTCCCCGACAGGGGGCCTACACTGAAGCTTTCTTT	TRBD1	.	15	TRBJ1-1	TRBV6-5
CASSIHRGFYNEQFF	TGTGCCAGCAGTATTCACAGGGGTTTCTACAATGAGCAGTTCTTC	TRBD1	.	15	TRBJ2-1	TRBV25-1
CASREPGEKLFF	TGTGCCAGCAGGGAACCCGGGGAAAAACTGTTTTTT	.	few	12	TRBJ1-4	TRBV28
CASSPTFDREEKLFF	TGTGCCAGCTCACCGACTTTCGACAGGGAAGAAAAACTGTTTTTT	TRBD1	.	15	TRBJ1-4	TRBV18
CASSLRRTGGYNEQFF	TGTGCCAGCAGCTTGCGTCGGACAGGGGGATATAATGAGCAGTTCTTC	TRBD1	.	16	TRBJ2-1	TRBV5-6
CASSRGSSYEQYF	TGCGCCAGCAGCAGAGGATCGTCCTACGAGCAGTACTTC	.	.	13	TRBJ2-7	TRBV5-1
CAWNLVLGHYGYTF	TGTGCCTGGAATCTTGTTCTGGGGCACTATGGCTACACCTTC	.	.	14	TRBJ1-2	TRBV30
CAISEGRTGTTIYF	TGTGCCATCAGTGAGGGCAGGACAGGGACCACCATATATTTT	TRBD1	.	14	TRBJ1-3	TRBV10-3
CASSWDSKETQYF	TGTGCCAGCAGCTGGGACAGCAAAGAGACCCAGTACTTC	TRBD1	.	13	TRBJ2-5	TRBV6-5
CASSITTASYEQYF	TGTGCCAGTAGTATAACGACAGCCTCCTACGAGCAGTACTTC	.	.	14	TRBJ2-7	TRBV19
CASSLMWGSDTQYF	TGTGCCAGCAGTTTAATGTGGGGCTCGGATACGCAGTATTTT	.	.	14	TRBJ2-3	TRBV27
CASSVSGFGEKLFF	TGTGCCAGCAGCGTTTCAGGGTTTGGGGAAAAACTGTTTTTT	.	.	14	TRBJ1-4	TRBV9
CASSFSRSQPQHF	TGTGCCAGCAGTTTCTCTCGGAGTCAGCCCCAGCATTTT	.	.	13	TRBJ1-5	TRBV27
CASSLAGTGGWYF	TGTGCCAGCAGCTTAGCTGGGACAGGGGGTTGGTACTTC	TRBD1	.	13	TRBJ2-7	TRBV7-9
CASSRLAGGYNEQFF	TGTGCCAGCAGCCGACTAGCGGGGGGGTACAATGAGCAGTTCTTC	TRBD2	.	15	TRBJ2-1	TRBV11-2
CASSLRGAYYGYTF	TGTGCCAGCAGTTTGCGGGGGGCCTACTATGGCTACACCTTC	.	.	14	TRBJ1-2	TRBV28
CSAWSSGISWELFF	TGCAGCGCTTGGTCATCAGGGATCAGCTGGGAGCTGTTTTTT	.	.	14	TRBJ2-2	TRBV29-1
CASSSPGLAGGRGETQYF	TGTGCCAGCAGTTCTCCGGGACTAGCGGGGGGCCGGGGAGAGACCCAGTACTTC	TRBD2	.	18	TRBJ2-5	TRBV6-2/TRBV6-3
CASSPTGVLSYEQYF	TGTGCCAGCTCCCCGACAGGGGTCCTCTCCTACGAGCAGTACTTC	TRBD1	.	15	TRBJ2-7	TRBV18
CASSSLTSGPAQYF	TGTGCCAGTAGTTCCCTGACTAGCGGTCCCGCGCAGTACTTC	TRBD2	.	14	TRBJ2-7	TRBV19
CASSSTVFPYNEQFF	TGTGCCAGCAGTTCGACAGTATTCCCCTACAATGAGCAGTTCTTC	.	.	15	TRBJ2-1	TRBV28
CAWASGYSNQPQHF	TGTGCCTGGGCCTCAGGTTATAGCAATCAGCCCCAGCATTTT	.	.	14	TRBJ1-5	TRBV30
CASSLGTSGIGEQYF	TGTGCCAGCAGCTTAGGGACTAGCGGGATCGGCGAGCAGTACTTC	TRBD2	.	15	TRBJ2-7	TRBV7-3
CATADIGRNTEAFF	TGTGCCACCGCCGATATTGGGAGAAACACTGAAGCTTTCTTT	.	.	14	TRBJ1-1	TRBV10-3
CATSRVTGVGSNEQFF	TGTGCCACCAGCAGAGTTACGGGAGTTGGTTCCAATGAGCAGTTCTTC	.	.	16	TRBJ2-1	TRBV15
CSVGRQGRDNEQFF	TGCAGCGTTGGGCGACAGGGGAGGGACAATGAGCAGTTCTTC	.	.	14	TRBJ2-1	TRBV29-1
CAISGQGSGNTIYF	TGTGCCATCAGTGGACAGGGGTCGGGAAACACCATATATTTT	TRBD1	few	14	TRBJ1-3	TRBV10-3
CASSEVGVTSYEQYF	TGTGCCAGCAGTGAAGTAGGGGTCACCTCCTACGAGCAGTACTTC	.	.	15	TRBJ2-7	TRBV2
CASSQGHSYEQYF	TGTGCCAGCTCACAGGGGCACTCCTACGAGCAGTACTTC	.	.	13	TRBJ2-7	TRBV18
CASSPRTPHF	TGTGCCAGCAGTCCTCGGACTCCCCACTTC	.	.	10	TRBJ2-5	TRBV6-5
CACPQGEIRFGQPQHF	TGTGCCTGCCCCCAGGGGGAAATTCGGTTCGGTCAGCCCCAGCATTTT	TRBD1	.	16	TRBJ1-5	TRBV30
CASRLGGSYEQYF	TGTGCCAGCAGACTGGGAGGCTCCTACGAGCAGTACTTC	.	.	13	TRBJ2-7	TRBV3-1/TRBV3-2
CASRRGSYNEQFF	TGTGCCAGCAGACGAGGTTCCTACAATGAGCAGTTCTTC	.	.	13	TRBJ2-1	TRBV13
CASSPQGTDTQYF	TGTGCCAGCAGTCCCCAGGGCACAGATACGCAGTATTTT	.	.	13	TRBJ2-3	TRBV27
CASSPRGGRDNEQFF	TGTGCCAGCAGCCCACGGGGGGGACGGGATAATGAGCAGTTCTTC	TRBD2	.	15	TRBJ2-1	TRBV9
CASSQERTGEEKLFF	TGCGCCAGCAGCCAAGAAAGGACAGGGGAGGAAAAACTGTTTTTT	TRBD1	.	15	TRBJ1-4	TRBV4-1
CASPSRGAHEQYF	TGTGCCAGCCCGAGCAGGGGTGCCCACGAGCAGTACTTC	.	.	13	TRBJ2-7	TRBV6-5
CASSYRIATNEKLFF	TGTGCCAGCAGTTACAGGATCGCAACTAATGAAAAACTGTTTTTT	.	.	15	TRBJ1-4	TRBV3-1/TRBV3-2
CASSTGTSGSYNEQFF	TGTGCCAGCAGCACTGGGACTAGCGGGAGCTACAATGAGCAGTTCTTC	TRBD2	.	16	TRBJ2-1	TRBV7-3
CASRVAGVVENEQFF	TGTGCCAGCCGAGTAGCGGGAGTGGTCGAGAATGAGCAGTTCTTC	TRBD2	.	15	TRBJ2-1	TRBV28
CATSDTPGTGVQFF	TGTGCCACCAGTGACACCCCCGGGACAGGGGTCCAGTTCTTC	TRBD1	.	14	TRBJ2-1	TRBV24-1
CASKTSGPGDTQYF	TGTGCCAGCAAGACTAGCGGACCTGGAGATACGCAGTATTTT	TRBD2	.	14	TRBJ2-3	TRBV28
CASSVTPTLDNEQFF	TGCGCCAGCAGCGTGACTCCCACGCTTGACAATGAGCAGTTCTTC	.	once	15	TRBJ2-1	TRBV5-1
CASSLDGTRAYNEQFF	TGTGCCAGCAGCTTAGATGGGACTAGGGCCTACAATGAGCAGTTCTTC	TRBD2	.	16	TRBJ2-1	TRBV11-2
CASSPRFPGGFGYGYTF	TGTGCCAGCTCACCACGTTTTCCAGGGGGCTTTGGCTATGGCTACACCTTC	TRBD1	.	17	TRBJ1-2	TRBV18
CASSIDASGGSGTQYF	TGTGCCAGTAGTATAGACGCTAGCGGGGGCAGTGGAACGCAGTATTTT	TRBD2	.	16	TRBJ2-3	TRBV19
CASSLIRDEKLFF	TGTGCCAGCAGTTTAATTAGAGATGAAAAACTGTTTTTT	.	.	13	TRBJ1-4	TRBV27